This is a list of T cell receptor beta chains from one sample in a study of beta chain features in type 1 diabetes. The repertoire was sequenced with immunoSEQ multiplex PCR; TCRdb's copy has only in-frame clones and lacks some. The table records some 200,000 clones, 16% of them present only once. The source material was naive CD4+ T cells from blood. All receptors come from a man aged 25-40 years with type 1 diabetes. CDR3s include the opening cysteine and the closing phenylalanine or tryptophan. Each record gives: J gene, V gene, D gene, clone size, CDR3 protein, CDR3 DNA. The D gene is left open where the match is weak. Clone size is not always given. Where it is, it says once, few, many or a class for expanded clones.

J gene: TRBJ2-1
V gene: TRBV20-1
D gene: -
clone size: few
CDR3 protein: CSAQQAEQFF
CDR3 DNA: TGCAGTGCCCAGCAAGCGGAGCAGTTCTTC

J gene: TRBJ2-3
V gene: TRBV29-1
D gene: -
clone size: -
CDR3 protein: CSVERGGSSDTQYF
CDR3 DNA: TGCAGCGTTGAACGGGGCGGGTCCTCAGATACGCAGTATTTT

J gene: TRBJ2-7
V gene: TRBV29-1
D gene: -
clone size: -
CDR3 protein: CSGRTDGYEQYF
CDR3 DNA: TGCAGCGGCCGAACCGACGGGTACGAGCAGTACTTC

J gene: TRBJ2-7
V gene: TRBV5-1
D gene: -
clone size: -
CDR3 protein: CASSGPGTPSSYEQYF
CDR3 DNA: TGCGCCAGCAGCGGTCCCGGGACACCGAGCTCCTACGAGCAGTACTTC

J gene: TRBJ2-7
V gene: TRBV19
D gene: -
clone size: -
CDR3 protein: CASSGRFEQYF
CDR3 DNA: TGTGCCAGTAGTGGGAGATTTGAGCAGTACTTC

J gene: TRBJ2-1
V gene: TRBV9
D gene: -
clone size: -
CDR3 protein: CASSVVGRREQFF
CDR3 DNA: TGTGCCAGCAGCGTAGTCGGAAGGCGAGAGCAGTTCTTC

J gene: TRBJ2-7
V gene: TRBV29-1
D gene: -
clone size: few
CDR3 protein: CSVLEQGVYEQYF
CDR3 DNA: TGCAGCGTTCTGGAACAGGGCGTCTACGAGCAGTACTTC

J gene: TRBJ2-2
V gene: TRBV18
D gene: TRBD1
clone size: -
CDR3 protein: CASSPGAGGQTGELFF
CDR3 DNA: TGTGCCAGCTCACCGGGCGCAGGGGGCCAGACCGGGGAGCTGTTTTTT

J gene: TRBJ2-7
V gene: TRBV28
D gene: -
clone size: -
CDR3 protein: CASIRPGHSYEQYF
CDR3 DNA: TGTGCCAGCATCCGCCCAGGACACTCCTACGAGCAGTACTTC

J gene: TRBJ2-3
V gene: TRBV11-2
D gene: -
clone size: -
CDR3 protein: CASSLMSEYTDTQYF
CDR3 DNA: TGTGCCAGCAGCTTAATGTCAGAATACACAGATACGCAGTATTTT

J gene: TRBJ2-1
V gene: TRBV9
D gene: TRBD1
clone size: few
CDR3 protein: CASSLPGQGAYNEQFF
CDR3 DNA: TGTGCCAGCAGCTTGCCGGGACAGGGGGCCTACAATGAGCAGTTCTTC

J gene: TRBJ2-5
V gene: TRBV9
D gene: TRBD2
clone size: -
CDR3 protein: CASSVAGLAGTQETQYF
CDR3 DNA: TGTGCCAGCAGCGTGGCGGGACTAGCGGGGACCCAAGAGACCCAGTACTTC

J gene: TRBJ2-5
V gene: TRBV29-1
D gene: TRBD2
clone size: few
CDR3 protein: CSVDLAGETQYF
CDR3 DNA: TGCAGCGTTGACCTAGCGGGGGAGACCCAGTACTTC

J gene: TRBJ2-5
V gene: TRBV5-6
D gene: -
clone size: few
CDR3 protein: CASSSSGETQYF
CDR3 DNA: TGTGCCAGCAGCTCTTCCGGTGAGACCCAGTACTTC

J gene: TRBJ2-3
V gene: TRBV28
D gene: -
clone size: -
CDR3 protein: CASRAGGTQYF
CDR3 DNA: TGTGCCAGCAGGGCCGGGGGCACGCAGTATTTT

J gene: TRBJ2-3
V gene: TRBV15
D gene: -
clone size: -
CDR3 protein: CATSRAFEDTQYF
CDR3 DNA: TGTGCCACCAGCAGAGCTTTCGAAGATACGCAGTATTTT

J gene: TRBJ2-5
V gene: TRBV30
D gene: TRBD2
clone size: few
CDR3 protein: CAWSGLAGGEETQYF
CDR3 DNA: TGTGCCTGGAGTGGGTTAGCGGGAGGGGAGGAGACCCAGTACTTC

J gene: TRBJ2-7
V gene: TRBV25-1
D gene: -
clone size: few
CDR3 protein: CASSRSYEQYF
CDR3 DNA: TGTGCCAGCAGTCGCTCCTACGAGCAGTACTTC

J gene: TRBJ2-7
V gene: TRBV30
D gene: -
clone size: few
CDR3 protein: CAWSATAAAGMERNF
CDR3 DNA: TGTGCCTGGAGTGCGACCGCGGCTGCGGGGATGGAACGAAACTTC

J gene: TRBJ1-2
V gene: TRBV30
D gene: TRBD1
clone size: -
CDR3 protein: CARRDRASPYYGYTF
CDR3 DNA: TGTGCCCGCCGGGACAGGGCCTCCCCCTACTATGGCTACACCTTC

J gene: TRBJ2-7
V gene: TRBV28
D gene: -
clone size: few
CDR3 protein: CASSSQRNEQYF
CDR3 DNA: TGTGCCAGCAGTTCCCAACGGAACGAGCAGTACTTC

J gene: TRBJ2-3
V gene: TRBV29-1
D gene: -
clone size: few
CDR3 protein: CSVDTESTDTQYF
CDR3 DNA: TGCAGCGTTGATACAGAGTCCACAGATACGCAGTATTTT

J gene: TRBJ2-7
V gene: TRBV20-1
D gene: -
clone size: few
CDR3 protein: CSARESYEQYF
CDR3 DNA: TGCAGTGCTAGGGAGAGTTACGAGCAGTACTTC

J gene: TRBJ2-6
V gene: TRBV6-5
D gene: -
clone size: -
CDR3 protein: CASSYTYRSGANVLTF
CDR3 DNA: TGTGCCAGCAGTTACACGTACAGGTCTGGGGCCAACGTCCTGACTTTC

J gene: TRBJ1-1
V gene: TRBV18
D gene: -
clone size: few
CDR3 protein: CASSPPGANTEAFF
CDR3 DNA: TGTGCCAGCTCACCACCAGGGGCCAACACTGAAGCTTTCTTT

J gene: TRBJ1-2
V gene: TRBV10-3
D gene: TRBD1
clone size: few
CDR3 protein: CAIRFQGGANYGYTF
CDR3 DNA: TGTGCCATCAGGTTCCAGGGGGGAGCTAACTATGGCTACACCTTC

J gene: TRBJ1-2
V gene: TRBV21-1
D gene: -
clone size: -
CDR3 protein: CAPDYGYTF
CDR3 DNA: TGTGCCCCAGATTATGGCTACACCTTC

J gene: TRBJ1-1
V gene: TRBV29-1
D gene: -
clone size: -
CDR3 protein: CSARVNTEAFF
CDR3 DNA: TGCAGCGCCAGGGTTAACACTGAAGCTTTCTTT

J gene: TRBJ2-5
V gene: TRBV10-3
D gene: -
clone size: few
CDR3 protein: CAIGDLQETQYF
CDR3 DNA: TGTGCCATCGGGGATCTCCAAGAGACCCAGTACTTC

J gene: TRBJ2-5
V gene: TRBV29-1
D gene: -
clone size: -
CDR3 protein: CSVVGQETQYF
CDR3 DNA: TGCAGCGTTGTGGGCCAAGAGACCCAGTACTTC

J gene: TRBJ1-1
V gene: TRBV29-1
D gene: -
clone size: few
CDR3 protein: CSVKGIMNTEAFF
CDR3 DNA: TGCAGCGTGAAGGGGATCATGAACACTGAAGCTTTCTTT

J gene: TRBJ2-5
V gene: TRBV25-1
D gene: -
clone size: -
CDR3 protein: CASTSYETQYF
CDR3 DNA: TGTGCCAGCACCAGTTATGAGACCCAGTACTTC

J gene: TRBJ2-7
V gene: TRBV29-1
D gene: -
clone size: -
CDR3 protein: CSVESTSPYEQYF
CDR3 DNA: TGCAGCGTTGAATCAACAAGCCCCTACGAGCAGTACTTC

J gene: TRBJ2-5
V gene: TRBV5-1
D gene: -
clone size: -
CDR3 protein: CASSLLGETQYF
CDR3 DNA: TGCGCCAGCAGCTTGCTAGGGGAGACCCAGTACTTC

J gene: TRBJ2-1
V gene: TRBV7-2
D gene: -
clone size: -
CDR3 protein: CASSLLRGTSHGLFF
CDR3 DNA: TGTGCCAGCAGCTTACTACGAGGGACATCCCACGGGTTGTTCTTC